Each of the 17 T cell receptor beta chains below was sequenced from the same sample in a study of T cells after yellow fever vaccination. From the 5' RACE reads, TCRdb called clonotypes with MiXCR, one entry per CDR3 protein. The sample carries hundreds of thousands of distinct CDR3 sequences, less than 15% recorded once. The sample was PBMCs, taken on the day of the yellow fever booster vaccination. The receptors come from a man aged 30 to 39 who received the YFV17D yellow fever vaccine.

In its sample, this clonotype was seen a few times. The chain has TRBV20-1 and TRBJ2-7; 8 bases match TRBD2. The J segment lost 5 bases and the V segment lost 6 bases, leaving 12 bases of the junction unmatched. Looked up from germline, CDR1 is DFQATT and CDR2 is SNEGSKA (reference sequence). The CDR3 has 14 residues. The DNA of the CDR3 is TGCAGTGCCCCCGGGAGGGCGCAAGGGAACGAGCAGTACTTC. It yields the protein CSAPGRAQGNEQYF.

This clonotype was observed a handful of times. This chain links TRBV12-3 or TRBV12-4 with TRBJ2-3, with TRBD2 matching 13 bases. The CDR3 contains 17 residues. J gave up 1 base and V 5 bases, and 6 bases lay outside the gene matches. This CDR3 is CASSPGTSGIGTDTQYF. CDR3 nucleotides: TGTGCCAGCAGTCCCGGGACTAGCGGGATTGGCACAGATACGCAGTATTTT.

In this sample, this clonotype turned up a few times. In DNA, the CDR3 is TGCGCCAGCAGCCAAGAGGGTTCTAGCGGGAGTTTCGCAGATACGCAGTATTTT. Translation gives CASSQEGSSGSFADTQYF. J is TRBJ2-3 and V is TRBV4-3; 10 bases fit TRBD2. Trimming at V came to 0 bases and at J to 4 bases, leaving 10 bases not matched to a gene. Germline lookup yields CDR1 LGHNA and CDR2 YSLEER. The CDR3 is 18 amino acids.

The chain has TRBV11-1 and TRBJ2-7, with TRBD1 matching 7 bases. The V segment lost 4 bases and the J segment 5 bases; nucleotides outside the gene matches: 23. Germline V gene sequence: CDR1 SGHAT, CDR2 FQDESV (reference sequence). This CDR3 is built from 19 residues. The CDR3 bases are TGTGCCAGCAGCTCAAGACCTGGGACAGCCAAACCCCGCGGACACGAGCAGTACTTC. Translating it yields CASSSRPGTAKPRGHEQYF.

The chain is built from TRBV7-3 and TRBJ2-2; D may be TRBD1 (6 bases). Trimming left V 5 bases short and J 6 bases short, with 16 bases between. The CDR3 totals 15 residues. CDR1 is SGHTA, CDR2 FQGTGA, per germline. The chain's CDR3 is CASSPRSRGAGELFF. In DNA form, the CDR3 reads TGTGCCAGCAGCCCCCGATCCAGGGGCGCCGGGGAGCTGTTTTTT.

The chain carries TRBV28 and TRBJ1-4; tentative D call: TRBD1 (6 bases). The length of the CDR3 is 15 residues. Germline CDR1 and CDR2: MDHEN and SYDVKM. Trimming shortened V by 5 bases and J by 5 bases, and 15 bases separated the two germline ends. The CDR3 reads CASSLTGTPNEKLFF. The CDR3 coding sequence is TGTGCCAGCAGTCTCACCGGGACACCGAATGAAAAACTGTTTTTT.

This chain links TRBV10-3 with TRBJ2-3; 7 bases line up with TRBD2. V lost 3 bases to trimming and J lost 5 bases; unmatched junction nucleotides: 8. This CDR3 contains 15 residues. Per the germline V gene, CDR1 is ENHRY and CDR2 is SYGVKD. As DNA, the CDR3 is TGTGCCATCAGTGAATCGGCGGGAGCGGGAGATACGCAGTATTTT. Translation gives CAISESAGAGDTQYF.

This clonotype was seen a few times. The rearrangement uses TRBV7-9 and TRBJ2-3; 7 nucleotides agree with TRBD1. Germline loops: CDR1 SEHNR, CDR2 FQNEAQ (reference sequence). The CDR3 length is 15 residues. Trimming took 5 bases from V and 3 from J; bases not matched to a gene: 8. The CDR3: CASSRTGDRTDTQYF. CDR3 in DNA: TGTGCCAGCAGCCGAACAGGGGATCGGACAGATACGCAGTATTTT.

This clonotype turned up a few times. The chain couples TRBV15 to TRBJ2-7; TRBD2 matches at 7 bases. This CDR3 is 14 amino acids long. Germline lookup yields CDR1 LNHNV and CDR2 YYDKDF (reference sequence). The J segment lost 0 bases and the V segment lost 9 bases, leaving 8 bases of the junction unmatched. The CDR3 DNA sequence: TGTGCCACTAAAGGGGAGGGGTACTCCTACGAGCAGTACTTC. Translating it yields CATKGEGYSYEQYF.

This clonotype has at least ten counts. This chain uses TRBV12-3 or TRBV12-4 with TRBJ2-2; the D is unclear. The CDR3 is made up of 14 amino acids. The ends were cut back, 4 bases at V and 5 bases at J, with 11 bases in the middle. DNA for the CDR3: TGTGCCAGCAGTTCCCACCTGGGGACCGGGGAGCTGTTTTTT. Encoded protein: CASSSHLGTGELFF.

The chain recombines TRBV30 with TRBJ2-1; 11 positions match TRBD2. The CDR3 spans 14 residues. Germline assignment: CDR1 GTSNPN and CDR2 SVGIG (reference sequence). Trimming took 1 base from V and 9 from J; bases not matched to a gene: 5. The CDR3 sequence: CAWSEGGLAAEQFF. The DNA for the CDR3 is TGTGCCTGGAGTGAGGGGGGACTAGCGGCTGAGCAGTTCTTC.

The CDR3 protein is CSVEGDRASYEQYF. The CDR3 DNA sequence: TGCAGCGTTGAGGGGGACAGGGCCTCCTACGAGCAGTACTTC. The V and J genes are TRBV29-1 and TRBJ2-7, with TRBD1 matching over 9 bases. There are 14 residues in the CDR3. The V gene's germline CDR1 is SQVTM and CDR2 ANQGSEA. With V trimmed by 3 bases and J by 0 bases, 3 bases remained unmatched.

V is TRBV7-9 and J is TRBJ2-2, with TRBD2 matching 7 bases. The V gene end was trimmed by 3 bases and the J gene end by 6 bases; junction bases not matched to a gene: 7. The CDR3 totals 15 residues. Germline V gene data show CDR1 as SEHNR and CDR2 as FQNEAQ (reference sequence). CDR3 DNA: TGTGCCAGCAGCTTGTTGACTAGCCTCCCCGGGGAGCTGTTTTTT. Its translation is CASSLLTSLPGELFF.

This clonotype was seen more than once but under ten times. The V call is TRBV12-3 or TRBV12-4, the J call TRBJ2-2, with D tentatively TRBD1 (6 bases). The CDR3 runs 13 residues. Trimming pared 6 bases from V and 6 bases from J, leaving 11 bases between. CDR3 loop: CASRLQGSGELFF. As DNA, the CDR3 is TGTGCCAGCAGATTACAGGGATCCGGGGAGCTGTTTTTT.

V usage is TRBV27 and J usage is TRBJ2-5, with 8 bases identical to TRBD1. Germline V gene lookup returns CDR1 MNHEY and CDR2 SMNVEV (reference sequence). J lost 3 bases, V lost 4 bases, and 4 bases had no gene match. The CDR3 loop spans 14 amino acids. The CDR3 nucleotides read TGTGCCAGCAGTTCAGGACAGGGTAAAGAGACCCAGTACTTC. This encodes CASSSGQGKETQYF.

Here the CDR3 reads CASSPIPNEQFF. The CDR3 nucleotides read TGTGCCAGCAGCCCCATCCCCAATGAGCAGTTCTTC. This chain uses TRBV7-9 with TRBJ2-1; D ambiguous. Germline values: CDR1 SEHNR, CDR2 FQNEAQ (reference sequence). The CDR3 totals 12 residues. V shed 5 bases and J shed 6 bases, with 8 bases lying between them.

The CDR3 DNA is TGTGCCAGTAGACCGGACAGCTGGACCGGGGAGCTGTTTTTT. This encodes CASRPDSWTGELFF. The rearrangement uses TRBV19 and TRBJ2-2; D may be TRBD1 (6 bases). V dropped 6 bases and J dropped 5 bases, with 13 bases sitting between them. CDR1 is LNHDA and CDR2 is SQIVND in the germline V gene (reference sequence). The CDR3 totals 14 residues. The full variable domain, in which reference TRBV19 and TRBJ2-2 provide the parts outside the CDR3, is DGGITQSPKYLFRKEGQNVTLSCEQNLNHDAMYWYRQDPGQGLRLIYYSQIVNDFQKGDIAEGYSVSREKKESFPLTVTSAQKNPTAFYLCASRPDSWTGELFFGEGSRLTVL.